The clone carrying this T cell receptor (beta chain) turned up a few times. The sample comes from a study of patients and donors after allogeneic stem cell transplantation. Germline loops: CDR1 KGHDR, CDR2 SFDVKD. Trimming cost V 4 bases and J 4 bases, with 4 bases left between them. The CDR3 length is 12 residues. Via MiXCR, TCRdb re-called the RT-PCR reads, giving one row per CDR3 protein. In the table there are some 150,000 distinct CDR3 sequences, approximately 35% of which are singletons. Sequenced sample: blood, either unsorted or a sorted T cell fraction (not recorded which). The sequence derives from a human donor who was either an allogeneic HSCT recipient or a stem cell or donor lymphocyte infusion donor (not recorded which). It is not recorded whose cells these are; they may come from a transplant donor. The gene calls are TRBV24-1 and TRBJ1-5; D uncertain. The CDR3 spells CATSEGNQPQHF. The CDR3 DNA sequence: TGTGCCACCAGTGAAGGGAATCAGCCCCAGCATTTT.